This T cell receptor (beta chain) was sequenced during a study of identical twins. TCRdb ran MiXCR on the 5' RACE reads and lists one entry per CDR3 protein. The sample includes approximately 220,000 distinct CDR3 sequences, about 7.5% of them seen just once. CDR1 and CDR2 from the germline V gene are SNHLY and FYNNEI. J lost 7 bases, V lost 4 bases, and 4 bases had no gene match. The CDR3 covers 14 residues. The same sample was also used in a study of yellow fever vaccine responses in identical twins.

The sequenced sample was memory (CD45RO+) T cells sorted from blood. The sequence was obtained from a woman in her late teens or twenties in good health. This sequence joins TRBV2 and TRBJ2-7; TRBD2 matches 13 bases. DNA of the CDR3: TGTGCCAGCAGTGGACAGGGACTAGCGGGAGAGCAGTACTTC. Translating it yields CASSGQGLAGEQYF.